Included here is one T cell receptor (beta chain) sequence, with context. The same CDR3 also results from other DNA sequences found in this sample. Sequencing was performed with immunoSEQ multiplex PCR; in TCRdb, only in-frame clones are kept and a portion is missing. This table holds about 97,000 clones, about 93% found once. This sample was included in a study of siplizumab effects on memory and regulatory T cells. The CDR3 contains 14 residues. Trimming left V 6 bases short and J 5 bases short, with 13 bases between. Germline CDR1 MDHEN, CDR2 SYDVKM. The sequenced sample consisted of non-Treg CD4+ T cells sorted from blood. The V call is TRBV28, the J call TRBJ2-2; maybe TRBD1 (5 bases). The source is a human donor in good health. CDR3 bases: TGTGCCAGCAGGTTCCAGGGTCGGACCGGGGAGCTGTTTTTT. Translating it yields CASRFQGRTGELFF.